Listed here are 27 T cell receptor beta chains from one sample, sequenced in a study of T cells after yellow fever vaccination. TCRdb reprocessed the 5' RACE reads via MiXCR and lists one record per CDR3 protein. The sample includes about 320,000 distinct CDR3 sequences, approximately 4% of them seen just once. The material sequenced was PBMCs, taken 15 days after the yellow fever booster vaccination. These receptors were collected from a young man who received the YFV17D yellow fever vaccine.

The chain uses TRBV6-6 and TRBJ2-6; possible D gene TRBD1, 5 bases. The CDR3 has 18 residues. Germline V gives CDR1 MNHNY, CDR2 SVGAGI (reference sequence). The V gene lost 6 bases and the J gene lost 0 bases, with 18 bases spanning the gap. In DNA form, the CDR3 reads TGTGCCAGCAGCTATGGATCAGGGTACCCCTCTGGGGCCAACGTCCTGACTTTC. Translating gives CASSYGSGYPSGANVLTF.

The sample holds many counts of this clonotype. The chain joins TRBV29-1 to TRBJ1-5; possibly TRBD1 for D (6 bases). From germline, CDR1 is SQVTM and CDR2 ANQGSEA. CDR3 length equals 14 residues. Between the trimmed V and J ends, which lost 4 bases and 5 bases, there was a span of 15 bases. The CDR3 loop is CSVGEGTLDQPQHF. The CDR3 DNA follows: TGCAGCGTTGGGGAGGGGACACTTGATCAGCCCCAGCATTTT.

The CDR3 coding sequence is TGTGCCAGCAGTTACTCAAAATTCGGTTCCTACAATGAGCAGTTCTTC. It encodes CASSYSKFGSYNEQFF. The chain carries TRBV6-5 and TRBJ2-1; the D is unclear. Per the germline V gene, CDR1 is MNHEY and CDR2 is SVGAGI. This CDR3 region has 16 residues. V lost 0 bases, J lost 1 base, and 10 bases lay in between.

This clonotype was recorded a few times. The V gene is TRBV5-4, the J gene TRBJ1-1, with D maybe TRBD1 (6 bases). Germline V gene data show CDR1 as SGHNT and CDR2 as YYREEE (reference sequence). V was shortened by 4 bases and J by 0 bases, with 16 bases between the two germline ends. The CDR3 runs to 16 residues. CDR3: CASSPGGAAMNTEAFF. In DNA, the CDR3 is TGTGCCAGCAGCCCTGGGGGGGCCGCGATGAACACTGAAGCTTTCTTT. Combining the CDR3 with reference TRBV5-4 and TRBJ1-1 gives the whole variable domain ETGVTQSPTHLIKTRGQQVTLRCSSQSGHNTVSWYQQALGQGPQFIFQYYREEENGRGNFPPRFSGLQFPNYSSELNVNALELDDSALYLCASSPGGAAMNTEAFFGQGTRLTVV.

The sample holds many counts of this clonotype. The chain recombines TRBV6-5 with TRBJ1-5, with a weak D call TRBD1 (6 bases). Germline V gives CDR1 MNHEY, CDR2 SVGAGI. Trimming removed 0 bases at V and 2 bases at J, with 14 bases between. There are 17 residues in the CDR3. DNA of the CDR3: TGTGCCAGCAGTTACTCGGCCTCAGGGGCAGGCAATCAGCCCCAGCATTTT. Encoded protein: CASSYSASGAGNQPQHF.

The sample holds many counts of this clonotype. CDR3 DNA: TGTGCCAGCAGTTGGGAGGGATCGGGCTACGAGCAGTACGTC. Amino acid sequence: CASSWEGSGYEQYV. The chain links TRBV6-6 to TRBJ2-7, with 7 bases lining up with TRBD2. V shed 4 bases and J 3 bases; nucleotides not matched to a gene: 6. There are 14 residues in the CDR3. Per the germline V gene, CDR1 is MNHNY and CDR2 is SVGAGI (reference sequence).

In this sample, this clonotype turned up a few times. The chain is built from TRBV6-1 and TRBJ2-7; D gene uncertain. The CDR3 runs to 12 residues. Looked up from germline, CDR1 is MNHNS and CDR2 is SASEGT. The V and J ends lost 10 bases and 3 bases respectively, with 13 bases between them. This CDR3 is CATSRMDYEQYF. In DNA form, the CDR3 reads TGTGCCACCTCGCGGATGGACTACGAGCAGTACTTC.

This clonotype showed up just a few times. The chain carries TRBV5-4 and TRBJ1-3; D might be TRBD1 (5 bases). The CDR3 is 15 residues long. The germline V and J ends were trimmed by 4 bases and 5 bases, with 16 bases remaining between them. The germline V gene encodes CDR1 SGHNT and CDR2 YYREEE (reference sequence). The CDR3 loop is CASSIGGTHRNTIYF. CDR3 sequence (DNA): TGTGCCAGCAGCATTGGCGGGACTCATAGAAACACCATATATTTT.

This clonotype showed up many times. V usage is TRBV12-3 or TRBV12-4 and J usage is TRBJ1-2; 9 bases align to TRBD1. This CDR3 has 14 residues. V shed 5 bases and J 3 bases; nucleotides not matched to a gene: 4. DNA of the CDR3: TGTGCCAGCAGTCCCGGGGACAGGGACTATGGCTACACCTTC. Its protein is CASSPGDRDYGYTF.

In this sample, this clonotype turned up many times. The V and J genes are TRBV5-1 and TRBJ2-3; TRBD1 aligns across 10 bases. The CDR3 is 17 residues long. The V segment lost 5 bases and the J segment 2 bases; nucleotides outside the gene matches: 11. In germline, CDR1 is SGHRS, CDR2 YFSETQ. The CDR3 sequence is CASSTYGTGVPTDTQYF. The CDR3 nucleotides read TGCGCCAGCAGTACCTATGGGACAGGGGTTCCCACAGATACGCAGTATTTT.

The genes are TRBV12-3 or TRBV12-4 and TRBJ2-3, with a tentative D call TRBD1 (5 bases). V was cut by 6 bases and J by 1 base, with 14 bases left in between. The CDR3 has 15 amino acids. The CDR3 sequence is CASRNAGSGTDTQYF. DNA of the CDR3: TGTGCCAGCAGAAATGCAGGGTCTGGCACAGATACGCAGTATTTT.

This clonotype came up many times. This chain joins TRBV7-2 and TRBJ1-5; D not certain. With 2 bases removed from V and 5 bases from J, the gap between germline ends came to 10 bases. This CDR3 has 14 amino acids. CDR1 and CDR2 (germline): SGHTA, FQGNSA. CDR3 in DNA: TGTGCCAGCAGCTTACTTGCGGGTGATCAGCCCCAGCATTTT. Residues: CASSLLAGDQPQHF.

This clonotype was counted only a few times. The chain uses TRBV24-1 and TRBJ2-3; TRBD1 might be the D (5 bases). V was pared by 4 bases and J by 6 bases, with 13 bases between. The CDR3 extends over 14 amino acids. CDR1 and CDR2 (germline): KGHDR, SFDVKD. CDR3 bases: TGTGCCACCAGTGACCCCGCAGGGTTGGATACGCAGTATTTT. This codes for CATSDPAGLDTQYF.

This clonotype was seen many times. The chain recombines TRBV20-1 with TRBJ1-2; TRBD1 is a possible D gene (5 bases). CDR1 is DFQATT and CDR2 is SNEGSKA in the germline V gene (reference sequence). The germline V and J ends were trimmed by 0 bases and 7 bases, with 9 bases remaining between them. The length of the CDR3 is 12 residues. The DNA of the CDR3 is TGCAGTGCTAGAGATTGGGGGGGTGGCTACACCTTC. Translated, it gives CSARDWGGGYTF.

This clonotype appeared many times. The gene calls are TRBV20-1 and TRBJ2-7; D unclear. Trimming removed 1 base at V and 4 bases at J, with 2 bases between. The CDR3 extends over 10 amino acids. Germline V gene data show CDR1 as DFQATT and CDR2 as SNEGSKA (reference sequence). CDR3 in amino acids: CSARGYEQYF. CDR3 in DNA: TGCAGTGCTAGAGGTTACGAGCAGTACTTC.

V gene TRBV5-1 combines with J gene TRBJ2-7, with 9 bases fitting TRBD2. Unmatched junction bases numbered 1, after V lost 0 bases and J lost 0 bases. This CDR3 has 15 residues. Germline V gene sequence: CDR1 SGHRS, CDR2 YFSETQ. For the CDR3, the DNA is TGCGCCAGCAGCTTGGGGACTAGCGACTCCTACGAGCAGTACGTC. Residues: CASSLGTSDSYEQYV.

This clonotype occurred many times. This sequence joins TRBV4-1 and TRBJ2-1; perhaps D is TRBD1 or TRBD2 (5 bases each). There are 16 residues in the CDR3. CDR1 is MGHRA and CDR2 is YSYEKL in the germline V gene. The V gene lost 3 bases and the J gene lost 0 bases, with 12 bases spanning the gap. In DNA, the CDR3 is TGCGCCAGCAGCCAGACCGGGGCGAGCTCCTACAATGAGCAGTTCTTC. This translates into CASSQTGASSYNEQFF.

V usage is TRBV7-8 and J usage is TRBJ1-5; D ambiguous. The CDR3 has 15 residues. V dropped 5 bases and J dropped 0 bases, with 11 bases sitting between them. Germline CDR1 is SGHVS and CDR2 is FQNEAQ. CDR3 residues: CASSPGSYSNQPQHF. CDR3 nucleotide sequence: TGTGCCAGCAGCCCCGGGTCGTATAGCAATCAGCCCCAGCATTTT.

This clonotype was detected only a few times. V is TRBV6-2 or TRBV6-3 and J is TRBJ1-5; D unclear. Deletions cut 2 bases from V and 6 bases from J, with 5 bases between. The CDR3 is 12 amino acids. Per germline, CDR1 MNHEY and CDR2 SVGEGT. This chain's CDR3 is CASSYRVQPQHF. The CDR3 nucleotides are TGTGCCAGCAGTTACCGTGTTCAGCCCCAGCATTTT.

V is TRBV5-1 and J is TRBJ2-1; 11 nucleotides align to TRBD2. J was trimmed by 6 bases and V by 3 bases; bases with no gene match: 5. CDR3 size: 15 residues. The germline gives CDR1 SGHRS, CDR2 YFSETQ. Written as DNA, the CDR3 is TGCGCCAGCAGCTCGGGACTAGCGGCGTTCAATGAGCAGTTCTTC. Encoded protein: CASSSGLAAFNEQFF.

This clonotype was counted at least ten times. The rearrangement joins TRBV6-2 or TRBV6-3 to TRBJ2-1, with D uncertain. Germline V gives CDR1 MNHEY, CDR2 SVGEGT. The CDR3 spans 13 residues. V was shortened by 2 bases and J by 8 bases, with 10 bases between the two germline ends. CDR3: CASSYAQRYEQFF. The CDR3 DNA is TGTGCCAGCAGTTACGCGCAAAGGTATGAGCAGTTCTTC.

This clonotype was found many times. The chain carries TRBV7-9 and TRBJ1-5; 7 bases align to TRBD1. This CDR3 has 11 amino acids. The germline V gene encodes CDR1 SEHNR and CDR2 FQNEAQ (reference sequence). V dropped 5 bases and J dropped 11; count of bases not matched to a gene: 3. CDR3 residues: CASSQDRTQHF. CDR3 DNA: TGTGCCAGCAGCCAGGACAGGACCCAGCATTTT.

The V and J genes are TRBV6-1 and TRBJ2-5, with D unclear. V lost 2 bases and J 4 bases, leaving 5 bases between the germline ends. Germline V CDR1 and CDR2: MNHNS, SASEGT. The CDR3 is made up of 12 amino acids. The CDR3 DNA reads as TGTGCCAGCAGTGAACTGAGAGAGACCCAGTACTTC. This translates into CASSELRETQYF.

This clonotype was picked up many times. The CDR3 is CASSPQQGGNSPLHF. Written as DNA, the CDR3 is TGCGCCAGCAGCCCACAACAGGGAGGGAATTCACCCCTCCACTTT. The V and J genes are TRBV5-1 and TRBJ1-6, with D possibly TRBD1 on 6 matching bases. The germline V gene has CDR1 SGHRS and CDR2 YFSETQ. Trimming removed 4 bases at V and 7 bases at J, with 15 bases between. The CDR3 consists of 15 residues.

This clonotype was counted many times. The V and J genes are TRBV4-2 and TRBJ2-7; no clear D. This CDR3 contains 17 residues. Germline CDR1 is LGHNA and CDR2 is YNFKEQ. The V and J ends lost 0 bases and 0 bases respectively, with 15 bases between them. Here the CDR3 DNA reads TGTGCCAGCAGCCAAGAAGCGAAGGGTTACTTCTCCTACGAGCAGTACTTC. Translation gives CASSQEAKGYFSYEQYF.

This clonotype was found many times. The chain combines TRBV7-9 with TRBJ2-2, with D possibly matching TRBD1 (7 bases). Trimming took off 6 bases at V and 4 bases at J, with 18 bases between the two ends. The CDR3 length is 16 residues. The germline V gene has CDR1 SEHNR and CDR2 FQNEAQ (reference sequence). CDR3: CASSFPGGTVTGELFF. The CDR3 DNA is TGTGCCAGCAGTTTCCCCGGCGGGACAGTCACCGGGGAGCTGTTTTTT.

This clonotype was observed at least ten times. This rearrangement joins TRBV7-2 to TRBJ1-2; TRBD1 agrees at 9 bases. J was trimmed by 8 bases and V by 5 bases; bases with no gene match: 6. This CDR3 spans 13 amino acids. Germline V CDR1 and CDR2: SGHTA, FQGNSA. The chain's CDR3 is CASSTRQGGGYTF. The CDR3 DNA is TGTGCCAGCAGCACCCGACAGGGGGGCGGCTACACCTTC.